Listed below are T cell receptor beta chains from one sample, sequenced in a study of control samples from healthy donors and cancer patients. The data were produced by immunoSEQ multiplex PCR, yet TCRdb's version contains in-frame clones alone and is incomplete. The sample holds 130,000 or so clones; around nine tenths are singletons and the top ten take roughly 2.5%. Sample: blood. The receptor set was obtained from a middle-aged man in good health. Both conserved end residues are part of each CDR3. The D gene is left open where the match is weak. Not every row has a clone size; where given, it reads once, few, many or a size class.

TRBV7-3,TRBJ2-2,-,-,TGTGCCAGCAGCCCTTTATCCGTTTTCGTGGGGGAGAACACCGGGGAGCTGTTTTTT,CASSPLSVFVGENTGELFF
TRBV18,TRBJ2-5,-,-,TGTGCCAGCTCACCAGAAGTTAATCGGGAGACCCAGTACTTC,CASSPEVNRETQYF
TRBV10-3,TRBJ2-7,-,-,TGTGCCATCAGTTCCTTTTTGTACGAGCAGTACTTC,CAISSFLYEQYF
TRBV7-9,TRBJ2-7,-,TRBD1,TGTGCCAGCAGCTACCAGGGGGCCCTCGAAGAGCAGTACTTC,CASSYQGALEEQYF
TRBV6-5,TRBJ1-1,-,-,TGTGCCAGCAGCTCACTAACACCGTACACTGAAGCTTTCTTT,CASSSLTPYTEAFF
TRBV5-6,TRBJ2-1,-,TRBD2,TGTGCCAGCAGCTTAGCGGGGGGGGCAGTAACTAATGAGCAGTTCTTC,CASSLAGGAVTNEQFF
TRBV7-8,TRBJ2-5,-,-,TGTGCCAGCAGCTTAGACGGGTCCCGTGGGACCCAGTACTTC,CASSLDGSRGTQYF
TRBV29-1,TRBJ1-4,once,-,TGCAGCGTTGAATTGGCGGGATGGCAGGGGCCTAATGAAAAACTGTTTTTT,CSVELAGWQGPNEKLFF
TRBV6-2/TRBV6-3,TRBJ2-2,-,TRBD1,TGTGCCAGCAGTTACACAAAATTGGACAGGGGTTCGTACACCGGGGAGCTGTTTTTT,CASSYTKLDRGSYTGELFF
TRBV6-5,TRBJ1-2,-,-,TGTGCCAGCAGCACAGGACGGAACTATGGCTACACCTTC,CASSTGRNYGYTF
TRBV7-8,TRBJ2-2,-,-,TGTGCCAGCAGCTTGATGGGACATAACACCGGGGAGCTGTTTTTT,CASSLMGHNTGELFF
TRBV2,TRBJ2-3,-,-,TGTGCCAGCAGTGGGGAGATATACACAGATACGCAGTATTTT,CASSGEIYTDTQYF
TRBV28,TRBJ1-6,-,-,TGTGCCAGCAGTTTCGGGGGCTATAATTCACCCCTCCACTTT,CASSFGGYNSPLHF
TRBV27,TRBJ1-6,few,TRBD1,TGTGCCAGCAGTTCCTTGACAGGGAGGCCCTTAAGTTCACCCCTCCACTTT,CASSSLTGRPLSSPLHF
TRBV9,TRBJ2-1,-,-,TGTGCCAGCAGCGTAGGGGGTCCCTACAATGAGCAGTTCTTC,CASSVGGPYNEQFF
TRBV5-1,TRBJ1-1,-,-,TGCGCCAGCAGCTTGTTGGGTATTATGAACACTGAAGCTTTCTTT,CASSLLGIMNTEAFF
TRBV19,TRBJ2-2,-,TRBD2,TGTGCCAGTAGTATCGGCGGGGGGAAGTCCGGGGAGCTGTTTTTT,CASSIGGGKSGELFF
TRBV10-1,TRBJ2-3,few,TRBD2,TGCGCCAGCAGTGAGGGACTAGCGGGGCAGTATTTT,CASSEGLAGQYF
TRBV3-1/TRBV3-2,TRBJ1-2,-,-,TGTGCCAGCAGCCTCACTAGGGGGAACTATGGCTACACCTTC,CASSLTRGNYGYTF
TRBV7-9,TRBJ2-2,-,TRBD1,TGTGCCAGCAGCCCTCTTGGTAAGGGGGCCGACACCGGGGAGCTGTTTTTT,CASSPLGKGADTGELFF
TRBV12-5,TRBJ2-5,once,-,TGTGCTAGTGGTATGGGTTGGGAGTACTTC,CASGMGWEYF
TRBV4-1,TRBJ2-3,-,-,TGCGCCAGCAGCCAAGGACATGTCGTGGGGGGAAGCACAGATACGCAGTATTTT,CASSQGHVVGGSTDTQYF
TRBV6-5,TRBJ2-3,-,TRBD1,TGTGCCAGCAGGACAGGGGTAGCAGATACGCAGTATTTT,CASRTGVADTQYF
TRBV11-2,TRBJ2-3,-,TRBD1,TGTGCCAGCAGCTTACAGGGGGCCTCAGATACGCAGTATTTT,CASSLQGASDTQYF
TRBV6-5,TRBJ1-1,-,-,TGTGCCAGTTCCACGGGGTTTTCGAACACTGAAGCTTTCTTT,CASSTGFSNTEAFF
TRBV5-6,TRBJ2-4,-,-,TGTGCCAGCAGCTTGGGCCAGACGGACATTCAGTACTTC,CASSLGQTDIQYF
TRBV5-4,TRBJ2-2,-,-,TGTGCCAGCAGCTGGGACACCGGGGAGCTGTTTTTT,CASSWDTGELFF
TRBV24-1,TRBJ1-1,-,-,TGTGCCACCATGGGCGAAGCTTTCTTT,CATMGEAFF
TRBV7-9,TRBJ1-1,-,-,TGTGCCAGCAGCTTTACGACCGGGGGCACTGAAGCTTTCTTT,CASSFTTGGTEAFF
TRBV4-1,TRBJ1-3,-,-,TGCGCCAGCAGCCAAGATTTCGTAGACACCATATATTTT,CASSQDFVDTIYF
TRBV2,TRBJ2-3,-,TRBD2,TGTGCCAGCGGGGGATTCATAGCGGGGGCCCGCATGGATACGCAGTATTTT,CASGGFIAGARMDTQYF
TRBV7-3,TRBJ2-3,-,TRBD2,TGTGCCAGCAGCTTAACCAGCGGGGGGGCGGTAGATACGCAGTATTTT,CASSLTSGGAVDTQYF
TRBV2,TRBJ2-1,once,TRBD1,TGTGCCGGACGGGACAGGGGTTACAATGAGCAGTTCTTC,CAGRDRGYNEQFF
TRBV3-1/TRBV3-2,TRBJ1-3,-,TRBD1,TGTGCCAGCAGCCTGGGACAGGGGAAGACGTCCGGAAACACCATATATTTT,CASSLGQGKTSGNTIYF
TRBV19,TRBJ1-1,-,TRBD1,TGTGCCAGTAGTAACAGGGGATTAAACACTGAAGCTTTCTTT,CASSNRGLNTEAFF
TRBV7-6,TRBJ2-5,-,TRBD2,TGTGCCAGCAGCTTACTAGCGGGGGGGCAGGGCCAAGAGACCCAGTACTTC,CASSLLAGGQGQETQYF
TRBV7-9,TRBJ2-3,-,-,TGTGCCAGCAGCTCACGGGGGCCAGATACGCAGTATTTT,CASSSRGPDTQYF
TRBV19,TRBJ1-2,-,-,TGTGCCAGTGGACCCACGACCAATTATGGCTACACCTTC,CASGPTTNYGYTF
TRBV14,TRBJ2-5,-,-,TGTGCCAGCAGCCCGACCGCCTTTGAAGAGACCCAGTACTTC,CASSPTAFEETQYF
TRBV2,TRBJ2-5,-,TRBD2,TGTGCCAGCAGTGAAAACCGGGGGGGCCCCCAGACCCAGTACTTC,CASSENRGGPQTQYF
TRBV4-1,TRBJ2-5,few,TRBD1,TGCGCCAGCAGCCAAGAACGGGACAGGGCCAGAGAGACCCAGTACTTC,CASSQERDRARETQYF
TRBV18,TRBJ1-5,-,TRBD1,TGTGCCAGCTCACCTGAACAGGGGGCGGGTCAGCCCCAGCATTTT,CASSPEQGAGQPQHF
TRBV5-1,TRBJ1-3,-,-,TGCGCCAGCAGCTTAGGACCAGGGTTCTCCGGAAACACCATATATTTT,CASSLGPGFSGNTIYF
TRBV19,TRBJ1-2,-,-,TGTGCCAGTAGCCGCCCTGGGGCTAACTATGGCTACACCTTC,CASSRPGANYGYTF
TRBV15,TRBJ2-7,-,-,TGTGCCACCAGCAGAGATAGTGAGAGAGGGAAATACTTC,CATSRDSERGKYF
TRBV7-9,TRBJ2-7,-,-,TGTGCCAGCAGCTCAACCGGGGGAGCGGCACGCTACGAGCAGTACTTC,CASSSTGGAARYEQYF
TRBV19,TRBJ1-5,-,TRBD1,TGTGCTACCATTAGAGGACAGGGACAGAATCAGCCCCAGCATTTT,CATIRGQGQNQPQHF
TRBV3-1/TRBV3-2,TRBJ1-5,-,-,TGTGCCAGCAGCCAAGACCCGGGACGGTTTCAGCCCCAGCATTTT,CASSQDPGRFQPQHF
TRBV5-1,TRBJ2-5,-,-,TGCGCCAGCAGCTTGGATCCCGGGGGCCAAGAGACCCAGTACTTC,CASSLDPGGQETQYF
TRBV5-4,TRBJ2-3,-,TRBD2,TGTGCCAGCAGCAATAGCGGGGGGGTGTCCACAGATACGCAGTATTTT,CASSNSGGVSTDTQYF